Below are 16 T cell receptor beta chains sequenced from a single sample in a study of T-cell reconstitution after alpha-beta-depleted transplantation in children. A library of TCRbeta sequences, prepared with unique molecular identifiers, was generated. MiXCR, applied by TCRdb to the PCR reads, yields one record per CDR3 protein. The sample carries 150,000 to 200,000 distinct CDR3 sequences, 13% to 15% recorded once. This specimen consisted of PBMCs from the stem cell graft donor, obtained from the stem cell graft. Receptor source: a human donor who donated a stem cell graft to a child with acute lymphoblastic leukemia.

This chain connects TRBV5-6 to TRBJ1-1; D unclear. The CDR3 runs to 15 residues. Germline V gene lookup returns CDR1 SGHDT and CDR2 YYEEEE. Trimming took off 0 bases at V and 0 bases at J, with 9 bases between the two ends. CDR3 nucleotides: TGTGCCAGCAGCTTGGTAGGCCAGATGAACACTGAAGCTTTCTTT. Residues: CASSLVGQMNTEAFF. Together with reference TRBV5-6 and TRBJ1-1, the CDR3 gives the full variable domain: DAGVTQSPTHLIKTRGQQVTLRCSPKSGHDTVSWYQQALGQGPQFIFQYYEEEERQRGNFPDRFSGHQFPNYSSELNVNALLLGDSALYLCASSLVGQMNTEAFFGQGTRLTVV.

This clonotype was observed at least ten times. This chain connects TRBV27 to TRBJ2-2; tentative D call: TRBD2 (6 bases). Between the trimmed V and J ends, which lost 0 bases and 0 bases, there was a span of 14 bases. Per the germline V gene, CDR1 is MNHEY and CDR2 is SMNVEV (reference sequence). This CDR3 is 18 amino acids long. The CDR3 here is CASSLSPLLAANTGELFF. The CDR3 DNA follows: TGTGCCAGCAGTTTATCGCCATTACTAGCTGCGAACACCGGGGAGCTGTTTTTT.

This clonotype showed up just a few times. This chain joins TRBV20-1 and TRBJ2-2; D is unclear. The ends were cut back, 3 bases at V and 0 bases at J, with 14 bases in the middle. This CDR3 has 16 residues. In germline, CDR1 is DFQATT, CDR2 SNEGSKA (reference sequence). In DNA form, the CDR3 reads TGCAGTGCTAGGTTGGCTGGCGGAGCGAACACCGGGGAGCTGTTTTTT. Protein: CSARLAGGANTGELFF.

This clonotype was found many times. This chain links TRBV20-1 with TRBJ2-1; perhaps TRBD2 as D (6 bases). V was cut by 2 bases and J by 1 base, with 15 bases left in between. Germline V gene lookup returns CDR1 DFQATT and CDR2 SNEGSKA (reference sequence). The CDR3 spans 16 residues. The CDR3 DNA sequence: TGCAGTGCTAGAAAAGCAGAGGGACTTTCCTACAATGAGCAGTTCTTC. This codes for CSARKAEGLSYNEQFF.

This clonotype appeared a few times. The V gene is TRBV6-2 or TRBV6-3, the J gene TRBJ2-4; 11 bases are shared with TRBD1. The V and J ends lost 2 bases and 1 base, in that order; junction bases with no gene match: 13. The V gene's germline CDR1 is MNHEY and CDR2 SVGEGT. The CDR3 length is 20 residues. Here the CDR3 DNA reads TGTGCCAGCAGTTACCTACGGACAGGGGGCTCCGTAGGGGCCAAAAACATTCAGTACTTC. Its protein product is CASSYLRTGGSVGAKNIQYF.

This clonotype was counted many times. The chain combines TRBV5-1 with TRBJ2-1; 7 nucleotides agree with TRBD1. Per the germline V gene, CDR1 is SGHRS and CDR2 is YFSETQ. V lost 4 bases, J lost 6 bases, and 7 bases stayed unmatched. The CDR3 loop spans 14 amino acids. The CDR3 coding sequence is TGCGCCAGCAGCCCCGAGGGACAGTTCAATGAGCAGTTCTTC. Protein sequence: CASSPEGQFNEQFF.

This clonotype occurred many times. In DNA, the CDR3 is TGTGCCAGCAGTACCCTGGGGGCTAGCGGGAGTTCCGGGGAGCTGTTTTTT. It yields the protein CASSTLGASGSSGELFF. The chain employs TRBV6-2 or TRBV6-3 and TRBJ2-2; 10 nucleotides line up with TRBD2. J was trimmed by 6 bases and V by 5 bases; bases with no gene match: 12. Germline V gives CDR1 MNHEY, CDR2 SVGEGT. The CDR3 runs 17 residues.

About this clonotype: A much larger clone differs from this one at a single base, so this may be a read error. The chain uses TRBV7-8 and TRBJ2-3, with TRBD2 identical over 11 bases. The CDR3 has 18 residues. The germline gives CDR1 SGHVS, CDR2 FQNEAQ. J gave up 0 bases and V 7 bases, and 12 bases lay outside the gene matches. The CDR3 DNA reads TGTGCCAGCATCTTGGGGCTAGCGGGAGGTCGGAGCACAGATACGCAGTATTTT. Translating it yields CASILGLAGGRSTDTQYF.

Worth noting for this clonotype: This may be a read error, as it is one base from a much larger clone. The chain combines TRBV29-1 with TRBJ1-4, with D possibly being TRBD1 (5 bases). Germline V gene lookup returns CDR1 SQVTM and CDR2 ANQGSEA. The CDR3 has 12 amino acids. The CDR3, as DNA: TGCGGCGGCGGGACGGGGAATGAAAAACTGTTTTTT. As protein: CGGGTGNEKLFF.

This clonotype was seen repeatedly, ten times or more. The chain carries TRBV10-3 and TRBJ1-6; D gene uncertain. V was trimmed by 0 bases and J by 7 bases, leaving 10 bases between them. CDR3 length: 15 amino acids. Germline V lookup: CDR1 ENHRY, CDR2 SYGVKD. In DNA, the CDR3 is TGTGCCATCAGTGAGTCGTTGGACGGAAATTCACCCCTCCACTTT. Amino acids: CAISESLDGNSPLHF.

The chain carries TRBV20-1 and TRBJ1-2; D might be TRBD1 (6 bases). The CDR3 is 14 residues long. Germline CDR1 DFQATT, CDR2 SNEGSKA (reference sequence). V was cut by 0 bases and J by 4 bases, with 12 bases left in between. The CDR3 bases are TGCAGTGCTAGAGAAGGGGGGGCATTCTATGGCTACACCTTC. As protein: CSAREGGAFYGYTF.

This chain uses TRBV12-3 or TRBV12-4 with TRBJ2-7; 14 bases line up with TRBD2. The CDR3 consists of 20 residues. V lost 6 bases, J lost 3 bases, and 19 bases stayed unmatched. The DNA for the CDR3 is TGTGCCAGCAGATCAACCCACAGGGGACTAGCGGGAGCAGGATACTACGAGCAGTACTTC. Amino acid sequence: CASRSTHRGLAGAGYYEQYF.

This clonotype has ten or more counts. The chain combines TRBV29-1 with TRBJ2-4; possibly TRBD2 for D (5 bases). Deletions cut 2 bases from V and 7 bases from J, with 12 bases between. The germline V gene encodes CDR1 SQVTM and CDR2 ANQGSEA. The CDR3 loop spans 13 amino acids. The CDR3 loop reads CSVETGTQNIQYF. As DNA, the CDR3 is TGCAGCGTTGAAACGGGAACACAGAACATTCAGTACTTC.

This clonotype showed up many times. The chain joins TRBV10-3 to TRBJ2-7; TRBD2 matches at 12 bases. Losses at the gene ends were 6 bases for V and 2 bases for J; bases not matched to a gene: 8. The CDR3 spans 16 residues. Germline values: CDR1 ENHRY, CDR2 SYGVKD. The CDR3 here is CAISGLAGTRAYEQYF. CDR3 sequence (DNA): TGTGCCATCAGCGGACTAGCGGGAACCAGAGCCTACGAGCAGTACTTC.

This clonotype was recorded many times. The conserved phenylalanine or tryptophan is not found at the CDR3 terminus, so this likely reflects a read error. The limits of the CDR3 on the DNA are not certain, so only TCRdb's listed CDR3 is given. The V call is TRBV12-3 or TRBV12-4, the J call TRBJ2-7; the table's D call of TRBD1 was not tested on the DNA. The CDR3 is made up of 9 amino acids, end residues included. This chain's CDR3 is CASSTGQGS.

This chain connects TRBV19 to TRBJ2-1; D perhaps matches TRBD2 (7 bases). Germline loops: CDR1 LNHDA, CDR2 SQIVND (reference sequence). The CDR3 spans 14 residues. Trimming shortened V by 1 base and J by 10 bases, and 14 bases separated the two germline ends. CDR3 loop: CASSIGEGEEEQFF. The CDR3 bases are TGTGCCAGTAGTATAGGGGAGGGGGAGGAGGAGCAGTTCTTC.